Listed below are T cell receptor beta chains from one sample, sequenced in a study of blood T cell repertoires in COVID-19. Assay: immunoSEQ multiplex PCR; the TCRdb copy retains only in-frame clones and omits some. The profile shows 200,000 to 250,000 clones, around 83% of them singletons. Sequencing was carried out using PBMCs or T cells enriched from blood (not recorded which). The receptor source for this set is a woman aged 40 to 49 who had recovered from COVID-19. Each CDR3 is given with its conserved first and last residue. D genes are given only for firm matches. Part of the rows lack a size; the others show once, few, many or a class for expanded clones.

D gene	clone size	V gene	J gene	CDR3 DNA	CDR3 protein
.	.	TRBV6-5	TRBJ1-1	TGTGCCAGCAGTTACTCACGGGTCTACACTGAAGCTTTCTTT	CASSYSRVYTEAFF
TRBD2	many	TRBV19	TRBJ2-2	TGTGCCAGTAGGCCTACTAGCGGGAGGATAACCGGGGAGCTGTTTTTT	CASRPTSGRITGELFF
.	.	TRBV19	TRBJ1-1	TGTGCCAGTAGTGGACAGATTAACACTGAAGCTTTCTTT	CASSGQINTEAFF
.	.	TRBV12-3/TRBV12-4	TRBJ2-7	TGTGCCAGCAGTTTAGAGGGCGCGGACAGAGTGTTC	CASSLEGADRVF
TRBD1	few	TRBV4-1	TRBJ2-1	TGCGCCAGCAGCCATCGGGGACAGGGCGTCGTTGAGCAGTTCTTC	CASSHRGQGVVEQFF
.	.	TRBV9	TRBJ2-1	TGTGCCAGCAGCGTAGCATCGAGCAATGAGCAGTTCTTC	CASSVASSNEQFF
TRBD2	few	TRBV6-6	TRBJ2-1	TGTGCCAGCAGTCCACGGCGGACTAGCGGCACAAGCTCCTACAATGAGCAGTTCTTC	CASSPRRTSGTSSYNEQFF
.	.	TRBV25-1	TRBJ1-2	TGTGCCAGCAGTGAGCGGGGGGTATTTGATGGCTACACCTTC	CASSERGVFDGYTF
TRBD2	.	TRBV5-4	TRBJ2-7	TGTGCCAGCAGCCCGGGGCTAGCGGGAGGAAGTTTCCACGAGCAGTACTTC	CASSPGLAGGSFHEQYF
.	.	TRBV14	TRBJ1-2	TGTGCCAGCAGCCAAGATAGGGAGGTTGGCTACACCTTC	CASSQDREVGYTF
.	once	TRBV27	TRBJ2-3	TGTGCCAGCAGCCGCCTGGAGTACACTAGCACAGATACGCAGTATTTT	CASSRLEYTSTDTQYF
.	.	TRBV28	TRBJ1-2	TGTGCCAGCAGTTTCTTGGACAGAGCTAACTATGGCTACACCTTC	CASSFLDRANYGYTF
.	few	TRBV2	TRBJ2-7	TGTGCCAGCAGTGATCTTTTAGTATGGGAGAGCTCCTACGAGCAGTACTTC	CASSDLLVWESSYEQYF
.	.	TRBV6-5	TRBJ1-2	TGTGCCAGCAGTAAGGACAGACACTATGGCTACACCTTC	CASSKDRHYGYTF
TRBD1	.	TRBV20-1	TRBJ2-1	TGCAGTGCTAGTAACGGACAGGTTTCGTACAATGAGCAGTTCTTC	CSASNGQVSYNEQFF
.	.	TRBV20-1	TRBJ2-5	TGCAGTGCTAGTAGGGGACTCTCATATAAAGAGACCCAGTACTTC	CSASRGLSYKETQYF
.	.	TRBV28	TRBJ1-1	TGTGCCAGCAGTCCCCACTGGGGGGGCACTGAAGCTTTCTTT	CASSPHWGGTEAFF
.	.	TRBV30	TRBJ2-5	TGTGCCTGGAGTGTACTGCGGGGCCAAGAGACCCAGTACTTC	CAWSVLRGQETQYF
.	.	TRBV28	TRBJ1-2	TGTGCCACCCAATTACGGGACTATGGCTACACCTTC	CATQLRDYGYTF
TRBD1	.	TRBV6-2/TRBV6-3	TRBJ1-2	TGTGCCAGCAGTCGAGACAGGGGATCCTATGGCTACACCTTC	CASSRDRGSYGYTF
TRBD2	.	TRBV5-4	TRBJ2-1	TGTGCCAGCAGCCTAGCGGGAGGTACCTACAATGAGCAGTTCTTC	CASSLAGGTYNEQFF
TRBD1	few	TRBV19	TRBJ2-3	TGTGCCAGTACCTCTCAGGGGGCTGATACGCAGTATTTT	CASTSQGADTQYF
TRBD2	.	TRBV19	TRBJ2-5	TGTGCCAGTAGTATAAAGAGGACTAGTGAGGAGACCCAGTACTTC	CASSIKRTSEETQYF
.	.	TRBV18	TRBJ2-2	TGTGCCAGCTCACTTCGGGCCCACAGGGCGGGAGCGAACACCGGGGAGCTGTTTTTT	CASSLRAHRAGANTGELFF
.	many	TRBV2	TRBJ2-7	TGTGCCAGCTTCGGGTCTCCCTCCTACGAGCAGTACTTC	CASFGSPSYEQYF